This entry features one T cell receptor (beta chain) sequence. The antigen is not known. This sample was included in a study of blood T cells in healthy people across ages. Study-level results: Naive and antigen-experienced cells were not separated, limiting conclusive comparison.

Looked up from germline, CDR1 is LGHNA and CDR2 is YNFKEQ. There are 16 residues in the CDR3. V was cut by 6 bases and J by 0 bases, with 14 bases left in between. Through a sample-barcoded 5' primer and a J-beta primer mix, a second PCR was run for roughly 6 to 12 cycles. TCRdb called the 5' RACE reads again in MiXCR, with one record for every CDR3 protein. Among some 1.5 million distinct CDR3 sequences listed, about 42% were seen once. The sequencing sample was made of blood. This chain links TRBV4-2 with TRBJ2-2; D is possibly TRBD2 (5 bases). The origin of this receptor is a woman under 30 in good health. DNA of the CDR3: TGTGCCAGCAGGGACGCGGGCCCGGCGAACACCGGGGAGCTGTTTTTT. Protein product: CASRDAGPANTGELFF.